This T cell receptor (beta chain) was recorded in a study of OX40 agonist ivuxolimab in advanced cancers. TCRdb's copy holds only in-frame clones and misses some; the assay was immunoSEQ multiplex PCR. The table records 100,000 or so clones, approximately 90% of them present only once. Autoimmune disease history or systemic immunosuppression led to patient exclusion. Blood got drawn at baseline, again on cycle 4 day 1, and then on cycle 7 day 1. This clone came up once. No antigen is known for it. The CDR3 consists of 15 residues. Trimming stripped 0 bases from V and 1 base from J, with 8 bases between. Germline CDR1 reads KGHSH; CDR2 reads LQKENI. Broader study findings: Averaged across samples, CD8+ T cells carried more expanded clones than CD4+ did. Still undetermined is the antigen specificity of the expanded peripheral T cells.

The source material was CD4+ or CD8+ T cells sorted from blood, sampled in a trial of the OX40 agonist ivuxolimab. The receptor was derived from an adult with an advanced solid tumor such as melanoma, head and neck, liver or kidney cancer. The rearrangement uses TRBV18 and TRBJ2-3; D unresolved. The CDR3 here is CASSPPYRGTDTQYF. The CDR3 coding sequence is TGTGCCAGCTCACCACCTTACAGAGGCACAGATACGCAGTATTTT.